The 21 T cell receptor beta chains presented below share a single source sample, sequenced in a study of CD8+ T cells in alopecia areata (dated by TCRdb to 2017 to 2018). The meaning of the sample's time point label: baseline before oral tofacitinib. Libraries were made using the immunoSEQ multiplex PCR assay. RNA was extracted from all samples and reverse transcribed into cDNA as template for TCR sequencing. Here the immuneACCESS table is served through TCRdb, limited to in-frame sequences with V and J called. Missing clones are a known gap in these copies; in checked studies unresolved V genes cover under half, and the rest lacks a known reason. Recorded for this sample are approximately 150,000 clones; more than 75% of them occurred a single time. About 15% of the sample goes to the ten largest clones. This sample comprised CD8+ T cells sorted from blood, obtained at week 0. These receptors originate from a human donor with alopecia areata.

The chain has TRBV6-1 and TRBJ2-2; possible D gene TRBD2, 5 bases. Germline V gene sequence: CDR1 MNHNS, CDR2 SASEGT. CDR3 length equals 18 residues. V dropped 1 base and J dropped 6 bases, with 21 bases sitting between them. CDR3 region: CASSEVILVGDNSGELFF. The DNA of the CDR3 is TGTGCCAGCAGTGAAGTCATACTAGTCGGGGATAATTCCGGGGAGCTGTTTTTT.

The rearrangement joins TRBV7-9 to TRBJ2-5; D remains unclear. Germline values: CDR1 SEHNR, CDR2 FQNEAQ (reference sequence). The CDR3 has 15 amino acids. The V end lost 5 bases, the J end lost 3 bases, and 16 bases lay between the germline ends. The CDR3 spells CASSHPDEAKETQYF. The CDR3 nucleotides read TGTGCCAGCAGCCATCCAGATGAAGCCAAAGAGACCCAGTACTTC.

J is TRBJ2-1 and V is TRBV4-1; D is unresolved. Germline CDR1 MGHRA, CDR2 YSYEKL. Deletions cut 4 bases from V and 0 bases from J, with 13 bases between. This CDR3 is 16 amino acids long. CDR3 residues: CASSLKAVSSYNEQFF. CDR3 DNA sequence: TGCGCCAGCAGCCTCAAGGCCGTAAGCTCCTACAATGAGCAGTTCTTC.

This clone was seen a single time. The CDR3 is CARAGDTDTQYF. The CDR3 nucleotides are TGTGCCAGGGCGGGGGACACAGATACGCAGTATTTT. The chain uses TRBV2 and TRBJ2-3, with 7 positions matching TRBD2. V shed 9 bases and J 2 bases; nucleotides not matched to a gene: 2. CDR3 length: 12 residues. Germline V gene data show CDR1 as SNHLY and CDR2 as FYNNEI.

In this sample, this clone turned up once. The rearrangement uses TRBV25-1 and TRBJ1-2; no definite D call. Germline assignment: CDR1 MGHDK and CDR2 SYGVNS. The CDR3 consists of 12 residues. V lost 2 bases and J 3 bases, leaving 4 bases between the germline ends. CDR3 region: CASSEGDYGYTF. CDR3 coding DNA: TGTGCCAGCAGTGAAGGGGACTATGGCTACACCTTC.

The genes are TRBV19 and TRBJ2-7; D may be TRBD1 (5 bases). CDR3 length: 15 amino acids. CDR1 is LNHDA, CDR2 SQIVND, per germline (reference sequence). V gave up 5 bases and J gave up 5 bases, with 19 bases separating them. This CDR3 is CASSYSGQLFHEQYF. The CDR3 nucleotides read TGTGCCAGTAGTTACTCAGGACAACTTTTCCACGAGCAGTACTTC.

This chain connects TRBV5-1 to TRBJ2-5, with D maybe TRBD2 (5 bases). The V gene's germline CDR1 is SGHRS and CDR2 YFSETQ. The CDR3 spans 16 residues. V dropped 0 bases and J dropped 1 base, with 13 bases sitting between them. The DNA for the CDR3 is TGCGCCAGCAGCTTGGCCGCGGGTGGAGTCCAAGAGACCCAGTACTTC. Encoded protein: CASSLAAGGVQETQYF.

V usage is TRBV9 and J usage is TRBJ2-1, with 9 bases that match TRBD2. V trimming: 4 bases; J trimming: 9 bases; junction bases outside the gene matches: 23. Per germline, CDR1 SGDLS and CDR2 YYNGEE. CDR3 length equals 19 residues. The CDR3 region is CASSLSTLISGRGPSEQFF. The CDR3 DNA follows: TGTGCCAGCAGCCTCTCCACCCTTATTAGCGGGAGAGGGCCCAGTGAGCAGTTCTTC.

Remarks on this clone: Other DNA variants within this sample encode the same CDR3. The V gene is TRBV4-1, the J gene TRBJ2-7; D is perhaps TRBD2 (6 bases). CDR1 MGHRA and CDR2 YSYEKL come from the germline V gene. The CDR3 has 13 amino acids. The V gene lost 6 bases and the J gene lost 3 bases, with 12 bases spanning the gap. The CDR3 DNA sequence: TGCGCCAGCAGTCAGGGACTGAACTACGAGCAGTACTTC. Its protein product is CASSQGLNYEQYF.

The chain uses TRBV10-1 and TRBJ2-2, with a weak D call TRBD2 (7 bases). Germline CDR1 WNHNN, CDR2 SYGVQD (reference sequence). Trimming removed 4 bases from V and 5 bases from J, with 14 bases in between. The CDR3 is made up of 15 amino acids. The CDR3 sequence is CASSVYREGTGELFF. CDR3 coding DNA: TGCGCCAGCAGTGTTTACAGGGAGGGGACCGGGGAGCTGTTTTTT.

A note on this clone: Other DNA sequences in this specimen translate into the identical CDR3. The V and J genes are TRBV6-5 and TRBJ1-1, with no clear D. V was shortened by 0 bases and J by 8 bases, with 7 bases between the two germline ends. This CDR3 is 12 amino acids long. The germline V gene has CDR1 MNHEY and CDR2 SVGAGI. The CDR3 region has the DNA TGTGCCAGCAGTTACTCGACAACAGAAGCTTTCTTT. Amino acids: CASSYSTTEAFF.

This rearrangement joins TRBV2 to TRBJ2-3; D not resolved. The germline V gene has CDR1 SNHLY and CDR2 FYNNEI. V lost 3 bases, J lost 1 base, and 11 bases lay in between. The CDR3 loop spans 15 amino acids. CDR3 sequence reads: CASSDGVGRTDTQYF. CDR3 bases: TGTGCCAGCAGTGACGGCGTAGGGCGCACAGATACGCAGTATTTT.

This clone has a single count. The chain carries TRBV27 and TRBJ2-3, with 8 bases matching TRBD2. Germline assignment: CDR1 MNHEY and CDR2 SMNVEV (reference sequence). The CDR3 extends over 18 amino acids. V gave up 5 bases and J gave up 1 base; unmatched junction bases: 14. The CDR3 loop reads CASSTRTGGAGGTDTQYF. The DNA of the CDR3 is TGTGCCAGCAGTACTCGGACGGGGGGAGCGGGGGGCACAGATACGCAGTATTTT.

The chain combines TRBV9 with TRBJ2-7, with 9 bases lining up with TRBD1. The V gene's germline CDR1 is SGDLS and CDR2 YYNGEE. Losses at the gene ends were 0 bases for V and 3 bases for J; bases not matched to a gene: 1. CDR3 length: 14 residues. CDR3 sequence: CASSVGTGDYEQYF. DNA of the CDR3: TGTGCCAGCAGCGTAGGGACAGGGGACTACGAGCAGTACTTC.

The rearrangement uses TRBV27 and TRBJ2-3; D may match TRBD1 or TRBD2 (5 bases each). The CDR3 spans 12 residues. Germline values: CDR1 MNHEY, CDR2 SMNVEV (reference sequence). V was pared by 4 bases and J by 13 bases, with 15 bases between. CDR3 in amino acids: CASSSGLLGEYF. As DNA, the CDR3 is TGTGCCAGCAGTTCCGGACTTCTAGGGGAGTATTTT.

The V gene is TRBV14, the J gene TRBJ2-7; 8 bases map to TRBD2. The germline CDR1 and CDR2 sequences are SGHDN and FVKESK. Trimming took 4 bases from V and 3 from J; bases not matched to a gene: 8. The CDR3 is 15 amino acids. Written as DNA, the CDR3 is TGTGCCAGCAGCCCGTTTAGCGGGACCGACTACGAGCAGTACTTC. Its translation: CASSPFSGTDYEQYF.

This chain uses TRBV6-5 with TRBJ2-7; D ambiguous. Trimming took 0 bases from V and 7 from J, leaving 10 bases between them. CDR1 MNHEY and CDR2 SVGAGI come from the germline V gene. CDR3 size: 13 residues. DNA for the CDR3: TGTGCCAGCAGTTACTCGACGCCAGAAGAGCAGTACTTC. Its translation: CASSYSTPEEQYF.

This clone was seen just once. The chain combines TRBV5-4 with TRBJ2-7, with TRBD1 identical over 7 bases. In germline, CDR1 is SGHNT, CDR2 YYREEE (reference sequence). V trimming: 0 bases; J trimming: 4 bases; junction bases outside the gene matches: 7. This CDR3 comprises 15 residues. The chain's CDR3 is CASSLVDRAPYEQYF. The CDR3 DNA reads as TGTGCCAGCAGCTTGGTTGACAGGGCTCCTTACGAGCAGTACTTC.

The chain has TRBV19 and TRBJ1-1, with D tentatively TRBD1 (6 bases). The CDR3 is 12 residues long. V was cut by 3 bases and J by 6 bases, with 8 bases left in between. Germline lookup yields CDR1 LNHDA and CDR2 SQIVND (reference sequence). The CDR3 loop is CASSIGGPEAFF. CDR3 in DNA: TGTGCCAGTAGTATCGGGGGGCCTGAAGCTTTCTTT.

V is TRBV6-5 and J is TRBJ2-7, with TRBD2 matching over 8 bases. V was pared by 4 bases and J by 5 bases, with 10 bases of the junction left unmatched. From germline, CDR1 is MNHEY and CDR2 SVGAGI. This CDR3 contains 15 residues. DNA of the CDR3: TGTGCCAGCAGTTTGCTCGGGAGGGCCATCGACGAGCAGTACTTC. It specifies CASSLLGRAIDEQYF.

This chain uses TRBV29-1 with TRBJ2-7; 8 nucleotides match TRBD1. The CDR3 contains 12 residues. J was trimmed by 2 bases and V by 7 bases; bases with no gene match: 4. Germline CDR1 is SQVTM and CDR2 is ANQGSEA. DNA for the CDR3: TGCAGCGCTTTGACAGGGGCCTACGAGCAGTACTTC. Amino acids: CSALTGAYEQYF.